The 20 T cell receptor beta chains reported below all come from one sample, sequenced in a study of regulatory dendritic cells for organ transplantation. Their specific antigens are unknown. Sorted subsets were CFSE-labeled and cultured four to six days with allogeneic dendritic cells. Repertoires were generated with immunoSEQ multiplex PCR, while TCRdb's copy carries only in-frame clones and drops some. The sample comprises about 4,400 clones, around 71% of which are singletons, and under 30% rests with the top ten. The material sequenced was memory CD8+ T cells from blood cultured with dendritic cells. Indicated subset: CD45RO+ memory T cells. All receptors come from a human donor in good health.

On this clone: The same CDR3 is also encoded by other DNA sequences in this sample. This sequence joins TRBV6-5 and TRBJ2-7, with 11 bases identical to TRBD2. Trimming removed 5 bases from V and 3 bases from J; junction bases left unmatched: 3. There are 14 residues in the CDR3. The germline V gene encodes CDR1 MNHEY and CDR2 SVGAGI. CDR3 protein: CASSPGTSGYEQYF. The CDR3 nucleotides are TGTGCCAGCAGTCCGGGGACTAGCGGCTACGAGCAGTACTTC.

The V and J genes are TRBV7-3 and TRBJ2-2; no definite D call. CDR1 SGHTA and CDR2 FQGTGA come from the germline V gene. The V end lost 2 bases, the J end lost 2 bases, and 15 bases lay between the germline ends. CDR3 length: 17 amino acids. In nucleotides, the CDR3 is TGTGCCAGCAGCTTACGCCCACCAGCAGCTAACACCGGGGAGCTGTTTTTT. The encoded protein is CASSLRPPAANTGELFF.

This clone was seen more than once but under ten times. This sequence joins TRBV6-4 and TRBJ2-2, with D possibly being TRBD1 (6 bases). The CDR3 has 14 residues. Germline lookup yields CDR1 MRHNA and CDR2 SNTAGT. Trimming stripped 0 bases from V and 5 bases from J, with 7 bases between. The CDR3 bases are TGTGCCAGCAGTGACTCCGGGACAACCGGGGAGCTGTTTTTT. Its protein is CASSDSGTTGELFF.

This clone appeared a few times. The CDR3: CASTDLAVGTDTQYF. The CDR3 DNA follows: TGCGCCAGCACCGATCTAGCGGTTGGCACAGATACGCAGTATTTT. This rearrangement joins TRBV10-2 to TRBJ2-3, with 7 bases that match TRBD2. The V segment lost 7 bases and the J segment 1 base; nucleotides outside the gene matches: 8. Germline assignment: CDR1 WSHSY and CDR2 SAAADI. There are 15 residues in the CDR3.

J is TRBJ2-7 and V is TRBV10-2, with D maybe TRBD2 (5 bases). The CDR3 contains 14 residues. Germline CDR1 and CDR2: WSHSY and SAAADI. The germline V and J ends were trimmed by 7 bases and 3 bases, with 16 bases remaining between them. CDR3 sequence: CASNFRRGLYEQYF. CDR3 coding DNA: TGCGCCAGCAACTTCCGACGAGGGCTCTACGAGCAGTACTTC.

This chain connects TRBV5-1 to TRBJ2-7; 8 bases fit TRBD1. This CDR3 has 13 amino acids. Trimming at V came to 1 base and at J to 3 bases, leaving 0 bases not matched to a gene. Germline CDR1 SGHRS, CDR2 YFSETQ. In DNA, the CDR3 is TGCGCCAGCAGCTTGACAGGGGGCTACGAGCAGTACTTC. It encodes CASSLTGGYEQYF.

This chain joins TRBV5-1 and TRBJ2-1, with 7 bases that match TRBD1. V trimming: 7 bases; J trimming: 9 bases; junction bases outside the gene matches: 4. The germline CDR1 and CDR2 sequences are SGHRS and YFSETQ. The CDR3 spans 11 residues. The CDR3 DNA follows: TGCGCCAGCGCGACAGGGAGTGAGCAGTTCTTC. It specifies CASATGSEQFF.

This clone was counted only a few times. The rearrangement joins TRBV4-1 to TRBJ2-7, with D unclear. CDR1 and CDR2 (germline): MGHRA, YSYEKL. V lost 3 bases, J lost 5 bases, and 14 bases lay in between. This CDR3 has 14 amino acids. CDR3 residues: CASSHYFARDEQYF. In DNA form, the CDR3 reads TGCGCCAGCAGCCACTACTTTGCACGGGACGAGCAGTACTTC.

Concerning this clone itself: Additional DNA sequences in this sample encode the identical CDR3. The CDR3 nucleotides are TGTGCCAGCAGCCGATCTCTAGAAGCTTTCTTT. Translation gives CASSRSLEAFF. V is TRBV7-9 and J is TRBJ1-1; D ambiguous. The CDR3 totals 11 residues. Germline V gene lookup returns CDR1 SEHNR and CDR2 FQNEAQ (reference sequence). The V and J ends lost 5 bases and 8 bases respectively, with 9 bases between them.

This chain joins TRBV19 and TRBJ1-2, with TRBD1 identical over 7 bases. Germline V lookup: CDR1 LNHDA, CDR2 SQIVND (reference sequence). V dropped 8 bases and J dropped 3; count of bases not matched to a gene: 15. This CDR3 spans 16 amino acids. CDR3 sequence: CASSGTELTRDYGYTF. The DNA for the CDR3 is TGTGCCAGTTCCGGGACAGAGCTGACTCGAGACTATGGCTACACCTTC.

The chain joins TRBV28 to TRBJ2-7; D is perhaps TRBD1 or TRBD2 (6 bases each). CDR1 and CDR2 from the germline V gene are MDHEN and SYDVKM. The CDR3 contains 14 residues. Trimming took off 9 bases at V and 0 bases at J, with 15 bases between the two ends. The DNA of the CDR3 is TGTGCCAGTGAGAAGGGGGGCCTCTCCTACGAGCAGTACTTC. Translating gives CASEKGGLSYEQYF.

The chain is built from TRBV15 and TRBJ1-1; unclear D gene. Trimming removed 3 bases from V and 6 bases from J, with 11 bases in between. CDR3 length: 13 residues. Germline V gene sequence: CDR1 LNHNV, CDR2 YYDKDF (reference sequence). Here the CDR3 DNA reads TGTGCCACCAGCAGGGGAACAGCGCCTGAAGCTTTCTTT. Protein: CATSRGTAPEAFF.

This clone has just a few counts. The rearrangement joins TRBV6-4 to TRBJ2-2; tentative D call: TRBD2 (7 bases). Germline CDR1 is MRHNA and CDR2 is SNTAGT. The CDR3 extends over 15 amino acids. With 3 bases removed from V and 5 bases from J, the gap between germline ends came to 13 bases. The chain's CDR3 is CASSEGHGGTGELFF. The CDR3 DNA reads as TGTGCCAGCAGTGAGGGACACGGGGGGACCGGGGAGCTGTTTTTT.

This clone came up a few times. The chain employs TRBV6-4 and TRBJ2-5; tentative D call: TRBD1 (6 bases). V was trimmed by 6 bases and J by 6 bases, leaving 11 bases between them. CDR1 MRHNA and CDR2 SNTAGT come from the germline V gene. CDR3 length: 12 amino acids. The CDR3 loop reads CASSRGRKTQYF. For the CDR3, the DNA is TGTGCCAGCAGCAGGGGTAGAAAGACCCAGTACTTC.

This rearrangement joins TRBV6-6 to TRBJ2-3; D not certain. The CDR3 contains 14 residues. CDR1 MNHNY and CDR2 SVGAGI come from the germline V gene (reference sequence). Trimming left V 4 bases short and J 6 bases short, with 14 bases between. In DNA, the CDR3 is TGTGCCAGCAGTTCTTTGTCGGTGTGGGATACGCAGTATTTT. Translated: CASSSLSVWDTQYF.

The chain has TRBV9 and TRBJ1-2; possibly TRBD1 for D (5 bases). V lost 3 bases and J 8 bases, leaving 20 bases between the germline ends. The V gene's germline CDR1 is SGDLS and CDR2 YYNGEE. The CDR3 sequence is 15 residues long. The CDR3 nucleotides read TGTGCCAGCAGCGGGTTAACAGGTCCCGGGACGGGCTACACCTTC. Protein product: CASSGLTGPGTGYTF.

The rearrangement uses TRBV15 and TRBJ2-5, with 7 bases fitting TRBD2. With V trimmed by 3 bases and J by 5 bases, 9 bases remained unmatched. Germline CDR1 reads LNHNV; CDR2 reads YYDKDF (reference sequence). The CDR3 has 15 amino acids. The CDR3 region is CATSSLASGKETQYF. CDR3 DNA sequence: TGTGCCACCAGCAGCTTGGCTAGCGGAAAGGAGACCCAGTACTTC.

The chain combines TRBV29-1 with TRBJ2-1; D may correspond to TRBD1 or TRBD2 (6 bases each). V lost 4 bases to trimming and J lost 5 bases, with 18 bases between them. CDR1 is SQVTM, CDR2 ANQGSEA, per germline. The CDR3 loop spans 15 amino acids. The CDR3 bases are TGCAGCGTTGTGGGGGCAGGGAGGCGGGACAATGAGCAGTTCTTC. This sequence encodes CSVVGAGRRDNEQFF.

The CDR3 is CASSVGQGLFF. The CDR3 nucleotides read TGTGCCAGCAGCGTAGGACAGGGGCTGTTTTTT. The rearrangement joins TRBV9 to TRBJ2-2, with 7 bases that match TRBD1. With V trimmed by 0 bases and J by 13 bases, 0 bases remained unmatched. In germline, CDR1 is SGDLS, CDR2 YYNGEE. There are 11 residues in the CDR3.

J is TRBJ2-3 and V is TRBV28; 8 bases line up with TRBD2. From germline, CDR1 is MDHEN and CDR2 SYDVKM. The CDR3 totals 19 residues. Trimming at V came to 6 bases and at J to 0 bases, leaving 17 bases not matched to a gene. CDR3 sequence: CASRQRPQGLAGSTDTQYF. CDR3 sequence (DNA): TGTGCCAGCAGGCAGCGGCCCCAGGGGCTAGCGGGTAGCACAGATACGCAGTATTTT.